The TCR beta chain under discussion was sequenced for a study of T cell repertoires in cytomegalovirus infection. The CDR3 spans 15 residues. In germline, CDR1 is MDHEN, CDR2 SYDVKM. V was cut by 4 bases and J by 4 bases, with 14 bases left in between. One entry per CDR3 protein, called by TCRdb with MiXCR from the reads. The sample consists of 130,000 or so distinct CDR3 sequences, about 6.1% of them appearing once. Sequencing input: PBMCs. The receptor was derived from a human donor in good health (CMV status not recorded). Some clones in this sample may be carry-over from other donors' samples. This chain connects TRBV28 to TRBJ1-3; a possible D gene is TRBD1 (6 bases). CDR3 coding DNA: TGTGCCAGCAGTTCGGGAGGGGGACTCGGAAACACCATATATTTT. Amino acid sequence: CASSSGGGLGNTIYF.